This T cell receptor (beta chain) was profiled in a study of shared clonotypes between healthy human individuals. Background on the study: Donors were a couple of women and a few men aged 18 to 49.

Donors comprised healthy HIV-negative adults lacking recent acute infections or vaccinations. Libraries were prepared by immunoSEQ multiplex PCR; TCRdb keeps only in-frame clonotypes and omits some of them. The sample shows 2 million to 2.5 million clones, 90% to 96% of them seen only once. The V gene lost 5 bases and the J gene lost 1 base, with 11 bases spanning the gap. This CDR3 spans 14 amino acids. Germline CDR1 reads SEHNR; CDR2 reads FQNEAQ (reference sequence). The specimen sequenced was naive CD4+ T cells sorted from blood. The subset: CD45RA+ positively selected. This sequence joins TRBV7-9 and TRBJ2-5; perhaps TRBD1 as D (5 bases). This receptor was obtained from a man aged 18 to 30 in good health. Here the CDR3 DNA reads TGTGCCAGCAGCCATACCAGGGCCCAAGAGACCCAGTACTTC. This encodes CASSHTRAQETQYF.